This T cell receptor (beta chain) emerged from a study of blood T cell repertoires in COVID-19. Study as a whole: COVID-19 samples, acute and convalescent, were from the United States, Italy and Spain. The cDNA or gDNA used as material had been derived from T cells, B-cell-depleted T cells, or PBMCs.

Assay used: immunoSEQ multiplex PCR; TCRdb lists only in-frame clones, some missing. This sample yields over 100,000 clones, of which around 89% are seen a single time; around 4.5% belongs to the top ten. Germline-derived CDR1 and CDR2 are LGHNA and YSLEER. The CDR3 is 17 residues long. The V end was cut by 0 bases, the J end by 8 bases, with 19 bases between. This clonotype was sampled from a man aged 55 to 70 with COVID-19, enrolled during active disease. The source material was peripheral blood. J is TRBJ2-2 and V is TRBV4-3, with a weak D call TRBD2 (6 bases). CDR3: CASSQDRGASRVGELFF. In DNA, the CDR3 is TGCGCCAGCAGCCAAGATCGCGGGGCCTCACGGGTTGGGGAGCTGTTTTTT.